One T cell receptor (beta chain) is described in this entry. At least ten counts were recorded for this clonotype. No antigen is known for it. No base quality information exists; no much larger clone differs at one position. Ficoll-Paque density gradient centrifugation was used to isolate PBMCs. CDR1 and CDR2, per the germline V gene, are MNHEY and SVGAGI. From cysteine to valine, the CDR3 is 13 amino acids long. Just the 39-base CDR3 DNA is kept, in frame starting at base 1. V trim: 5 bases; J trim: 3 bases; unmatched bases: 4. The sample originates from a study of T-cell memory formation after mild COVID-19 (dated by TCRdb to the early 2020s). A note on the overall study: Most TCR sequence clusters were specific to one of the two donors. T-cell clones expanding and contracting after mild COVID-19 in a couple of donors were tracked by longitudinal TCRalpha and TCRbeta repertoire sequencing. The cohort comprised two young, previously healthy adult volunteers, one female and one male.

Study-wide conclusions, independent of this receptor: Balanced CD4/CD8 phenotypes were observed for clones contracting from day 15 to 85, whereas a bias towards CD4+ was observed for a second wave of clones expanding from day 15 to 37. Contracting CD4+ clones turned up mainly in the CM and EM memory subsets, whereas EMRA was where CD8+ clones were enriched. Only a couple of mild cases were covered in the study, and larger cohorts including severe cases with pre-infection samples were considered necessary. Some responding clones were found in pre-infection memory, which suggests that pre-existing cross-reactive memory T cells took part in the SARS-CoV-2 response. The second-wave clones that peaked on day 37 were not confirmed to be SARS-CoV-2 specific.

The instrument given in TCRdb is Illumina NovaSeq 6000. Using 5'RACE with constant-segment primers, TCRalpha and TCRbeta cDNA libraries were constructed, with sample barcodes and unique molecular identifiers added in the process. RNA was extracted from every sample with Trizol reagent. The libraries were amplified in two PCR steps, and the second step added a second sample barcode and Illumina TruSeq adapters. The libraries were sequenced on an Illumina NovaSeq using 2 x 150 bp paired-end reads. Turning to the authors' computational methods: The reads were demultiplexed and collapsed into UMI-guided consensus sequences using migec v1.2.7. Using mixcr v2.1.11, UMI consensuses were aligned to TRA and TRB V and J templates and then assembled into clonotypes. Clonotypes were classified as expanded or contracted when called significant by both edgeR and NoisET, with noise models trained on biological replicates. For edgeR calls, the thresholds were a false discovery rate-adjusted p below 0.01 and a log2 fold-change of 1. As an exploratory analysis of dynamics, max-normalized trajectories of the 1000 most abundant clonotypes were examined with PCA combined with hierarchical clustering. The CD4 or CD8 phenotype of responding clones was assigned using the separately sequenced CD4+ and CD8+ repertoires. The public reads were run again by TCRdb, first through fastp at Q25 and then through MiXCR, and only productive beta chains were kept. Here each entry gathers all rows of one CDR3 protein and keeps the most common genes and DNA. What appears here as the V and J calls and clone size reflects TCRdb's work, not the paper's. The sample includes 300,000 to 400,000 distinct CDR3 sequences, with over 10% observed a single time. The ten largest clonotypes hold around a fifth of the sample.

Here the chain combines TRBV6-5 and TRBJ2-7; TRBD1 aligns with 7 central bases. The sequence was obtained from a man aged 18 to 30 who had mild COVID-19 (a few samples of this study predate the infection). The sample titles of this study are shuffled in the database, so cell type and time point are left out; the donor was told from shared clones. Sequences were obtained from PBMCs or a T cell subset sorted from them (not recorded which). The DNA sequence reads TGTGCCAGCAGTAGGGGACAGAGCTACGAGCAGTACGTC. It specifies CASSRGQSYEQYV.